The 30 T cell receptor beta chains below all came from one sample that was sequenced in a study of blood T cell repertoires in COVID-19. Here immunoSEQ multiplex PCR was the method, and the copy in TCRdb shows in-frame clones only, minus some. The table records 150,000 to 250,000 clones, 94% of them present only once. Specimen: peripheral blood. These receptors were collected from a man under 40 with COVID-19, enrolled during active disease.

The V call is TRBV2, the J call TRBJ2-7; 9 bases are a match to TRBD1. CDR1 is SNHLY and CDR2 is FYNNEI in the germline V gene. V lost 6 bases and J lost 2; bases outside the gene matches: 2. CDR3 length: 13 residues. CDR3 nucleotide sequence: TGTGCCAGCAGGGACAGGGGCACCTACGAGCAGTACTTC. Translated: CASRDRGTYEQYF. Based on the CDR3 plus reference TRBV2 and TRBJ2-7, the full variable domain is EPEVTQTPSHQVTQMGQEVILRCVPISNHLYFYWYRQILGQKVEFLVSFYNNEISEKSEIFDDQFSVERPDGSNFTLKIRSTKLEDSAMYFCASRDRGTYEQYFGPGTRLTVT.

This chain links TRBV19 with TRBJ2-7, with TRBD2 identical over 7 bases. CDR1 is LNHDA and CDR2 is SQIVND in the germline V gene (reference sequence). This CDR3 comprises 13 residues. V trimming: 3 bases; J trimming: 6 bases; junction bases outside the gene matches: 5. The CDR3 DNA reads as TGTGCCAGTAGTATGGGGGGGTTAGGCGAGCAGTACTTC. Translation gives CASSMGGLGEQYF. Full variable domain (outside the CDR3, taken from reference TRBV19 and TRBJ2-7): DGGITQSPKYLFRKEGQNVTLSCEQNLNHDAMYWYRQDPGQGLRLIYYSQIVNDFQKGDIAEGYSVSREKKESFPLTVTSAQKNPTAFYLCASSMGGLGEQYFGPGTRLTVT.

The V call is TRBV28, the J call TRBJ2-4; 9 nucleotides align to TRBD2. There are 15 residues in the CDR3. J was trimmed by 1 base and V by 5 bases; bases with no gene match: 3. CDR1 and CDR2 from the germline V gene are MDHEN and SYDVKM. The CDR3 sequence: CASSPGLAAKNIQYF. CDR3 DNA sequence: TGTGCCAGCAGTCCGGGACTAGCCGCCAAAAACATTCAGTACTTC.

This chain connects TRBV5-4 to TRBJ2-5; 9 bases align to TRBD2. J lost 4 bases, V lost 0 bases, and 10 bases had no gene match. CDR3 length equals 17 residues. Per the germline V gene, CDR1 is SGHNT and CDR2 is YYREEE (reference sequence). The CDR3 nucleotides are TGTGCCAGCAGCTTGGGGCGGGGGGGAGTCTTAGGAGAGACCCAGTACTTC. Translated, it gives CASSLGRGGVLGETQYF.

This chain uses TRBV27 with TRBJ1-2, with 8 bases aligning to TRBD1. The CDR3 consists of 17 residues. The germline CDR1 and CDR2 sequences are MNHEY and SMNVEV (reference sequence). Germline trimming cut 3 bases from V and 7 bases from J; bases unmatched to any gene: 16. The DNA for the CDR3 is TGTGCCAGCAGTTTTGGCCAGGGGGCGAATCTGGGTTCTGGCTACACCTTC. It translates to CASSFGQGANLGSGYTF.

The rearrangement links TRBV11-2 to TRBJ2-7, with 7 positions matching TRBD1. CDR1 and CDR2 (germline): SGHAT, FQNNGV. J lost 7 bases, V lost 5 bases, and 8 bases had no gene match. This CDR3 spans 13 amino acids. In DNA, the CDR3 is TGTGCCAGCAGCGGGCGACAGGGTGCAGAGCAGTACTTC. Its translation is CASSGRQGAEQYF.

The rearrangement joins TRBV7-2 to TRBJ2-7, with 11 bases that match TRBD2. This CDR3 has 18 amino acids. Germline V lookup: CDR1 SGHTA, CDR2 FQGNSA. V was clipped by 0 bases and J by 2 bases; unmatched bases: 9. The CDR3 nucleotides are TGTGCCAGCAGCTTAGCGCGTAGCGGGGGGGCCTCGCCCTACGAGCAGTACTTC. This gives the protein CASSLARSGGASPYEQYF.

The chain joins TRBV9 to TRBJ2-3; 7 bases are a match to TRBD2. V shed 4 bases, J shed 0 bases, and the junction held 8 bases outside the gene matches. This CDR3 has 16 amino acids. CDR1 is SGDLS and CDR2 is YYNGEE in the germline V gene. Here the CDR3 reads CASSLREGRSTDTQYF. The DNA of the CDR3 is TGTGCCAGCAGCCTCAGGGAGGGTCGCAGCACAGATACGCAGTATTTT.

The chain recombines TRBV18 with TRBJ2-7; D may be TRBD2 (6 bases). Trimming stripped 3 bases from V and 1 base from J, with 10 bases between. The CDR3 runs to 14 residues. Germline CDR1 reads KGHSH; CDR2 reads LQKENI. Written as DNA, the CDR3 is TGTGCCAGCTCACCGGAGGGGCCTTCCTACGAGCAGTACTTC. This codes for CASSPEGPSYEQYF.

V usage is TRBV9 and J usage is TRBJ1-1; the D is unclear. This CDR3 contains 15 residues. Germline CDR1 and CDR2: SGDLS and YYNGEE. Trimming pared 4 bases from V and 2 bases from J, leaving 15 bases between. The CDR3 DNA sequence: TGTGCCAGCAGCCCCGGTGGCGAACTAAACACTGAAGCTTTCTTT. Translation: CASSPGGELNTEAFF.

The V gene is TRBV5-1, the J gene TRBJ2-5; TRBD2 matches at 12 bases. This CDR3 has 16 amino acids. The J segment lost 3 bases and the V segment lost 2 bases, leaving 5 bases of the junction unmatched. Germline CDR1 and CDR2: SGHRS and YFSETQ. As DNA, the CDR3 is TGCGCCAGCAGCTTACTAGCGGGGGGTTCCAAAGAGACCCAGTACTTC. It is translated as CASSLLAGGSKETQYF.

The chain has TRBV30 and TRBJ1-1, with D tentatively TRBD1 (6 bases). V was shortened by 0 bases and J by 4 bases, with 21 bases between the two germline ends. The CDR3 runs to 17 residues. Germline-derived CDR1 and CDR2 are GTSNPN and SVGIG (reference sequence). In nucleotides, the CDR3 is TGTGCCTGGAGTGTAAGTGGCAGGGGCTATGAGGGCACTGAAGCTTTCTTT. This translates into CAWSVSGRGYEGTEAFF.

The table lists this clone with a count of one. The rearrangement uses TRBV7-2 and TRBJ1-5; D is perhaps TRBD1 (5 bases). V was trimmed by 5 bases and J by 4 bases, leaving 15 bases between them. The CDR3 runs to 15 residues. Germline V gene lookup returns CDR1 SGHTA and CDR2 FQGNSA. CDR3 sequence reads: CASSPVGGANQPQHF. The CDR3 DNA is TGTGCCAGCAGCCCCGTCGGTGGGGCGAATCAGCCCCAGCATTTT. Filled out from reference TRBV7-2 and TRBJ1-5, the complete variable domain reads GAGVSQSPSNKVTEKGKDVELRCDPISGHTALYWYRQSLGQGLEFLIYFQGNSAPDKSGLPSDRFSAERTGGSVSTLTIQRTQQEDSAVYLCASSPVGGANQPQHFGDGTRLSIL.

The chain joins TRBV3-1 (or the pseudogene TRBV3-2) to TRBJ1-1; D is possibly TRBD1 (6 bases). The V end lost 6 bases, the J end lost 1 base, and 15 bases lay between the germline ends. The CDR3 spans 15 residues. Germline CDR1 LGHDT, CDR2 YNNKEL (reference sequence). CDR3 nucleotide sequence: TGTGCCAGCAGAGATAACAGGGTACGGAACACTGAAGCTTTCTTT. This translates into CASRDNRVRNTEAFF.

The V and J genes are TRBV6-5 and TRBJ1-4, with D perhaps TRBD1 (6 bases). V shed 2 bases and J shed 5 bases, with 15 bases lying between them. Germline loops: CDR1 MNHEY, CDR2 SVGAGI. The CDR3 spans 16 residues. The CDR3 spells CASSYRRTAFNEKLFF. The DNA of the CDR3 is TGTGCCAGCAGTTACCGCAGGACAGCCTTCAATGAAAAACTGTTTTTT.

Only a few counts were recorded for this clone. V and J are TRBV14 and TRBJ1-2, with D perhaps TRBD1 (6 bases). V lost 2 bases and J lost 6, with 10 bases in between. Germline lookup yields CDR1 SGHDN and CDR2 FVKESK. CDR3 length: 13 amino acids. The CDR3 loop is CASSQRAGDGYTF. The CDR3 DNA follows: TGTGCCAGCAGCCAACGGGCAGGGGATGGCTACACCTTC.

This chain uses TRBV27 with TRBJ1-5; maybe TRBD1 (5 bases). The CDR3 length is 14 residues. The germline V and J ends were trimmed by 4 bases and 4 bases, with 11 bases remaining between them. In germline, CDR1 is MNHEY, CDR2 SMNVEV (reference sequence). The CDR3 reads CASSWGRSNQPQHF. The CDR3 coding sequence is TGTGCCAGCAGTTGGGGCAGGAGTAATCAGCCCCAGCATTTT.

The rearrangement links TRBV29-1 to TRBJ2-7; TRBD1 matches 9 bases. CDR1 and CDR2 from the germline V gene are SQVTM and ANQGSEA. This CDR3 has 11 amino acids. Trimming cost V 6 bases and J 3 bases; bases outside gene matches: 0. DNA for the CDR3: TGCAGCGTGGACAGGGGCTACGAGCAGTACTTC. It yields the protein CSVDRGYEQYF.

The chain links TRBV6-5 to TRBJ1-4; a weak D match, TRBD1 (5 bases). This CDR3 region has 15 residues. In germline, CDR1 is MNHEY, CDR2 SVGAGI. Trimming left V 7 bases short and J 2 bases short, with 14 bases between. The CDR3 loop reads CASTQEGATNEKLFF. CDR3 coding DNA: TGTGCCAGCACTCAAGAAGGGGCGACTAATGAAAAACTGTTTTTT.

This clone was detected only once. The V gene is TRBV9, the J gene TRBJ2-7, with TRBD1 identical over 7 bases. The V gene's germline CDR1 is SGDLS and CDR2 YYNGEE. V shed 4 bases and J 3 bases; nucleotides not matched to a gene: 13. CDR3 length: 16 residues. The chain's CDR3 is CASSPEGGTEYYEQYF. CDR3 sequence (DNA): TGTGCCAGCAGCCCTGAAGGTGGGACAGAGTACTACGAGCAGTACTTC.

The chain links TRBV12-3 or TRBV12-4 to TRBJ2-1; D unresolved. The CDR3 covers 12 residues. Trimming left V 2 bases short and J 12 bases short, with 11 bases between. The CDR3 DNA follows: TGTGCCAGCAGTTTATGGGCGACCGGGCAGTTCTTC. Translating it yields CASSLWATGQFF.

This clone was recorded only once. The chain links TRBV4-1 to TRBJ2-1; D remains ambiguous. CDR1 is MGHRA, CDR2 YSYEKL, per germline. This CDR3 comprises 12 residues. The V end was cut by 2 bases, the J end by 4 bases, with 3 bases between. The DNA for the CDR3 is TGCGCCAGCAGCCAATTATACAATGAGCAGTTCTTC. Translating gives CASSQLYNEQFF.

This chain connects TRBV19 to TRBJ1-6; D is possibly TRBD1 (6 bases). The germline gives CDR1 LNHDA, CDR2 SQIVND (reference sequence). The length of the CDR3 is 14 residues. Trimming took 4 bases from V and 7 from J, leaving 11 bases between them. The CDR3 spells CASSKPGHNSPLHF. CDR3 in DNA: TGTGCCAGTAGTAAACCGGGACACAATTCACCCCTCCACTTT. Supplemented by reference TRBV19 and TRBJ1-6, the full variable domain reads DGGITQSPKYLFRKEGQNVTLSCEQNLNHDAMYWYRQDPGQGLRLIYYSQIVNDFQKGDIAEGYSVSREKKESFPLTVTSAQKNPTAFYLCASSKPGHNSPLHFGNGTRLTVT.

The chain employs TRBV7-9 and TRBJ2-7; tentative D call: TRBD1 (5 bases). The V gene lost 9 bases and the J gene lost 3 bases, with 12 bases spanning the gap. CDR1 and CDR2 (germline): SEHNR, FQNEAQ (reference sequence). CDR3 length: 12 residues. CDR3 DNA: TGTGCCAGTGCTTCAGGGTACTACGAGCAGTACTTC. Its protein is CASASGYYEQYF.

The CDR3 loop reads CASSSLPLTGDYGYTF. CDR3 sequence (DNA): TGTGCCAGCTCATCCCTTCCCTTGACAGGGGACTATGGCTACACCTTC. The chain recombines TRBV18 with TRBJ1-2; 8 bases fit TRBD1. V lost 5 bases and J lost 3; bases outside the gene matches: 11. CDR3 length: 16 amino acids. From germline, CDR1 is KGHSH and CDR2 LQKENI.

The V call is TRBV4-1, the J call TRBJ1-4; D gene uncertain. The CDR3 is 15 amino acids. The germline V and J ends were trimmed by 1 base and 5 bases, with 11 bases remaining between them. The germline CDR1 and CDR2 sequences are MGHRA and YSYEKL. The CDR3 DNA reads as TGCGCCAGCAGCCAAGGGGAGACGGAGAATGAAAAACTGTTTTTT. It encodes CASSQGETENEKLFF.

This chain connects TRBV5-1 to TRBJ2-3; maybe TRBD1 (5 bases). V was pared by 4 bases and J by 2 bases, with 14 bases between. Germline V gene data show CDR1 as SGHRS and CDR2 as YFSETQ. The CDR3 length is 15 residues. The CDR3 DNA reads as TGCGCCAGCAGCCTAAGGACCAGGGCCACAGATACGCAGTATTTT. Its protein product is CASSLRTRATDTQYF.

The V and J genes are TRBV7-9 and TRBJ1-1; the D gene is possibly TRBD1 (6 bases). The V and J ends lost 5 bases and 9 bases respectively, with 19 bases between them. The CDR3 extends over 14 amino acids. The germline CDR1 and CDR2 sequences are SEHNR and FQNEAQ (reference sequence). CDR3 amino acids: CASSPRTEKKKAFF. CDR3 sequence (DNA): TGTGCCAGCAGCCCCCGGACAGAAAAGAAGAAAGCTTTCTTT.

The chain joins TRBV3-1 (or the pseudogene TRBV3-2) to TRBJ1-1; D may be TRBD1 (5 bases). There are 15 residues in the CDR3. Trimming removed 7 bases at V and 0 bases at J, with 15 bases between. Germline V CDR1 and CDR2: LGHDT, YNNKEL (reference sequence). The CDR3 reads CASIGQGHMNTEAFF. The CDR3 DNA sequence: TGTGCCAGCATCGGCCAGGGCCACATGAACACTGAAGCTTTCTTT.

This rearrangement joins TRBV11-1 to TRBJ2-3, with TRBD2 matching 14 bases. Trimming took 5 bases from V and 3 from J; bases not matched to a gene: 4. CDR3 length: 16 residues. The germline CDR1 and CDR2 sequences are SGHAT and FQDESV (reference sequence). The CDR3 DNA follows: TGTGCCAGCAGCGAGACTAGCGGGGGGGGAACAGATACGCAGTATTTT. Its translation is CASSETSGGGTDTQYF. The full variable domain, completed using reference TRBV11-1 and TRBJ2-3, is EAEVAQSPRYKITEKSQAVAFWCDPISGHATLYWYRQILGQGPELLVQFQDESVVDDSQLPKDRFSAERLKGVDSTLKIQPAELGDSAMYLCASSETSGGGTDTQYFGPGTRLTVL.